This T cell receptor (beta chain) was recovered during a study of T cells after yellow fever vaccination. V was shortened by 0 bases and J by 1 base, with 3 bases between the two germline ends. CDR1 and CDR2 (germline): LGHNA, YSLEER. CDR3 length equals 13 residues. This clonotype has more than one count but fewer than ten. MiXCR was run by TCRdb on the 5' RACE reads, yielding one entry per CDR3 protein. Counted here are just under 600,000 distinct CDR3 sequences, roughly 14% occurring once; the ten biggest clones make up over 11%. The V call is TRBV4-3, the J call TRBJ1-1; D is unresolved. The origin of this receptor is a man under 40 who received the YFV17D yellow fever vaccine. The sample was PBMCs, taken on the day of the yellow fever booster vaccination. CDR3 nucleotide sequence: TGCGCCAGCAGCCAAGAGTGGAACACTGAAGCTTTCTTT. Amino acid sequence: CASSQEWNTEAFF.